This T cell receptor beta chain is drawn from a study of cytotoxic CD8 clonotypes in ibrutinib-treated CLL (dated by TCRdb to about 2021). Broadly, across the study: In this cohort, about 16 patients were treatment-naive and under 13 were relapsed/refractory, while under 18 had unmutated IGHV. Partial responses were observed in roughly 24 patients and complete responses in 2; after a median follow-up of roughly 72 months, remission was maintained in 15 or so patients and progression was observed in approximately 12. Response samples were obtained after a median of around eleven months of treatment, with a range of roughly 6 to 40 months. An average of about 250,000 productive templates and 94,082 productive rearrangements was obtained per sample. Of the roughly 90 participants in the trial, 26 had longitudinal samples available. Cryopreserved peripheral blood mononuclear cells were collected at three points: before therapy, at response, and at either sustained remission or disease progression. Every remission and progressive disease sample was obtained while ibrutinib was still being received by the patients. Beyond this particular receptor, the publication reports: Public clonotypes were rare and either contracted or stayed stable during treatment, and the rise in clonality at ibrutinib response reflected the expansion of private clonotypes. An increase in clonality was observed at ibrutinib response, with clonality remaining stable during sustained remission and falling back toward baseline at progression. Baseline clonality was found to be higher than that of age-matched healthy donors and was strongly correlated with circulating CD8+ T-cell counts. Sustained-remission and progressing patients did not have matched sampling times, and lymph node repertoires were not examined.

Regarding this clone: Its antigen is currently not known. Base qualities are not recorded, but no much larger clone differs from it by a single base.

The time point label, read with the paper, signifies: about twelve months on ibrutinib. For TCR beta library preparation, approximately 1.9 micrograms of genomic DNA was extracted from cryopreserved PBMCs. Longitudinal blood samples from CLL patients on ibrutinib monotherapy were analyzed using high-throughput TCR beta sequencing. The patients took part in an open-label, single-center phase 2 trial of ibrutinib monotherapy. The goal of deep resolution MiSeq sequencing was a depth between 1 in 1 million and 1 in 200,000 T cells, and coverage averaged 10x per clonotype. TCR beta libraries were generated with the immunoSEQ hsTCRB Kit. In the original analysis: The data were analyzed with ImmunoSEQ Analyzer and ImmunoSEQ Data Assistant, and V, D and J gene assignments followed IMGT definitions. Clonality was computed as one minus normalized Shannon entropy of productive rearrangement frequencies, ranging from 0 to 1. Public clonotype analysis was restricted to overrepresented clonotypes comprising at least 0.05% of each patient's repertoire. Repertoires from some twelve age-matched healthy donors in immuneACCESS were used as clonality controls. TCRdb holds this immuneACCESS table with in-frame rearrangements only. Some clones are missing; in checked studies, unresolved V genes explain under half, and the rest has no known cause. V, J and clone size reflect that table, while D and trimming were determined from the DNA. The sample data list about 160,000 clones, and approximately 80% of these were observed just once. About 1.9% of the sample is in the top ten clones.

The junction shows trimming of 2 bases on V and 4 bases on J, plus 7 bases between the germline ends. From a lookup of the germline V gene (reference sequence), CDR1 and CDR2 are GTSNPN and SVGIG. Spanning cysteine to phenylalanine, the CDR3 consists of 12 amino acids. Just the 36-base CDR3 DNA is kept, in frame starting at base 1. The receptor's source is a human donor with chronic lymphocytic leukemia. The starting material was PBMCs, obtained after 12 months of ibrutinib treatment. The sequence is built from TRBV30 and TRBJ2-3, with the D gene not confidently named. In nucleotide form, the sequence is TGTGCCTGGAGTAGGGATTCAGATACGCAGTATTTT. Translated, this gives CAWSRDSDTQYF.